This entry lists 4 T cell receptor beta chains sequenced from one sample in a study of metastatic and nonmetastatic thyroid tumors. TCRdb re-called the PCR reads through MiXCR. This repertoire shows 43,000 or so clones, about 16% found once; its top ten account for roughly 20%. No patient had received any treatment before thyroid surgery. The sample was blood. These TCRs come from a female donor with papillary thyroid cancer or a benign thyroid nodule (not recorded which). Some clones in this sample may be carry-over from other donors' samples.

This clone came up a few times. The J gene is TRBJ1-1, the V gene TRBV28; TRBD1 is a possible D gene (6 bases). Germline CDR1 is MDHEN and CDR2 is SYDVKM. This CDR3 is built from 16 residues. Trimming removed 4 bases at V and 3 bases at J, with 18 bases between. This CDR3 reads CASSYTTGTIYTEAFF. CDR3 nucleotide sequence: TGTGCCAGCAGTTACACTACCGGGACAATCTACACTGAAGCTTTCTTT.

This clone came up many times. V usage is TRBV12-3 or TRBV12-4 and J usage is TRBJ2-3, with D maybe TRBD1 (5 bases). V was clipped by 7 bases and J by 5 bases, with 16 bases between them. The CDR3 runs 14 residues. In DNA, the CDR3 is TGTGCCAGCACCCCTATCCCCCAGGGAGATACGCAGTATTTT. Translated: CASTPIPQGDTQYF.

Of note for this clone: A read error is possible here, since a much larger clone lies one base away. The rearrangement uses TRBV7-9 and TRBJ1-1; TRBD1 matches at 9 bases. Germline V gives CDR1 SEHNR, CDR2 FQNEAQ (reference sequence). CDR3 length: 14 amino acids. The CDR3 sequence is CDSSLDRGNTEAFF. The CDR3 bases are TGTGACAGCAGCTTGGACAGGGGAAACACTGAAGCTTTCTTT. Drawing the rest from reference TRBV7-9 and TRBJ1-1, the complete variable domain is DTGVSQNPRHKITKRGQNVTFRCDPISEHNRLYWYRQTLGQGPEFLTYFQNEAQLEKSRLLSDRFSAERPKGSFSTLEIQRTEQGDSAMYLCDSSLDRGNTEAFFGQGTRLTVV.

This clone was seen repeatedly, ten times or more. V is TRBV9 and J is TRBJ2-7; TRBD1 or TRBD2 may be the D gene (5 bases each). This CDR3 spans 15 amino acids. V shed 0 bases and J shed 1 base, with 11 bases lying between them. Per germline, CDR1 SGDLS and CDR2 YYNGEE. CDR3 residues: CASSVGWGTSYEQYF. The CDR3 DNA is TGTGCCAGCAGCGTAGGTTGGGGGACGTCCTACGAGCAGTACTTC.